This T cell receptor (beta chain) appears in the sequencing data of a study of human T cells and chemical hapten exposure. Study at large: For sensitization, 2% DPC was applied to a 2 cm by 2 cm patch of upper inner arm skin.

TCRdb reanalysed the RACE reads using MiXCR and keeps one entry per CDR3 protein. The data contain tens of thousands of distinct CDR3 sequences, around 7% of them singletons. Documented time point: pre-sensitization, week 0. Treatment of the sample: therapeutic diphenylcyclopropenone sensitization with weekly scalp DPC. Alopecia patients between 18 and 70 years old and suitable for DPC were used as donors. Total RNA was extracted from unfractionated whole blood. This CDR3 has 12 residues. V lost 0 bases and J 13 bases, leaving 10 bases between the germline ends. CDR1 and CDR2 (germline): DFQATT, SNEGSKA (reference sequence). General study findings and limits: Significantly greater numbers of large CDR3 similarity clusters came from expanded TCRs than from controls.

This clonotype was recorded a few times. Antigen specificity is unknown. The V call is TRBV20-1, the J call TRBJ1-6, with no clear D. This TCR derives from a woman aged 30 to 39 with alopecia areata. Some clones in this sample may be carry-over from other donors' samples. Sample: whole blood, taken in connection with sensitization to the hapten diphenylcyclopropenone (DPC). In DNA, the CDR3 is TGCAGTGCTAGAGAAGCTAACGGCCCCCTCCACTTT. Protein product: CSAREANGPLHF.